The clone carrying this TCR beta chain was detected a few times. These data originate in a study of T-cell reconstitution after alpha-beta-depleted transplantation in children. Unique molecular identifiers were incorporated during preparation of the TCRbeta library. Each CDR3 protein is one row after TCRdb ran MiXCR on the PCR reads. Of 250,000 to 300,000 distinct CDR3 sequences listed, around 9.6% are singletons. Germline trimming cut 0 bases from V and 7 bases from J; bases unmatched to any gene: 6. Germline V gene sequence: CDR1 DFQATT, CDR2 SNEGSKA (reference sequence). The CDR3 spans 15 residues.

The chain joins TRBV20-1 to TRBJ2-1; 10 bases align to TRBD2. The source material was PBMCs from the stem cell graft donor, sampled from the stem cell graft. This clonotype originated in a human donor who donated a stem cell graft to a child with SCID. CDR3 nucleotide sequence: TGCAGTGCTAGAGATTGGTTAGCGGGGGGTAATGAGCAGTTCTTC. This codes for CSARDWLAGGNEQFF.